Presented here are 32 T cell receptor beta chains from one specimen sequenced in a study of shared clonotypes between healthy human individuals. The method was immunoSEQ multiplex PCR; TCRdb's version includes in-frame clones alone and lacks a portion of them. The sample shows more than 2,000,000 clones, 85% to 95% of them seen only once. The sequencing input was naive CD4+ T cells from PBMCs. The sample's subset: CD45RA+ positively selected. The receptors were gathered from a man aged 18 to 30 in good health. Some clones in this sample may be carry-over from other donors' samples.

The chain joins TRBV19 to TRBJ1-1; the D is unclear. Trimming shortened V by 6 bases and J by 2 bases, and 13 bases separated the two germline ends. CDR1 and CDR2 from the germline V gene are LNHDA and SQIVND (reference sequence). This CDR3 is built from 14 residues. The CDR3 reads CASRDPTVNTEAFF. The CDR3 coding sequence is TGTGCCAGTAGGGACCCGACCGTCAACACTGAAGCTTTCTTT.

CDR3 amino acids: CASSPSTLSYNEQFF. CDR3 sequence (DNA): TGTGCCAGCAGCCCTAGCACCCTCTCCTACAATGAGCAGTTCTTC. The chain uses TRBV7-3 and TRBJ2-1; TRBD2 is a possible D gene (5 bases). V lost 5 bases, J lost 0 bases, and 11 bases lay in between. There are 15 residues in the CDR3. Germline CDR1 is SGHTA and CDR2 is FQGTGA.

The V and J genes are TRBV5-1 and TRBJ2-1, with 12 bases aligning to TRBD1. This CDR3 is built from 15 residues. Germline V gene data show CDR1 as SGHRS and CDR2 as YFSETQ. The ends lost 6 bases at V and 9 bases at J; junction bases unmatched: 10. CDR3 in amino acids: CASTIGTGGLGEQFF. In DNA, the CDR3 is TGCGCCAGCACCATCGGGACAGGGGGCTTAGGTGAGCAGTTCTTC.

This chain's CDR3 is CASSGPGQGGTEAFF. Here the CDR3 DNA reads TGTGCCAGCAGTGGGCCGGGACAGGGAGGCACTGAAGCTTTCTTT. This chain joins TRBV2 and TRBJ1-1; 9 bases are shared with TRBD1. The V gene's germline CDR1 is SNHLY and CDR2 FYNNEI. V dropped 4 bases and J dropped 4; count of bases not matched to a gene: 7. The CDR3 sequence is 15 residues long.

As to this clone: The identical CDR3 is also encoded by other nucleotide sequences in the sample. The J gene is TRBJ2-7, the V gene TRBV5-4; possibly TRBD1 or TRBD2 for D (6 bases each). Germline V CDR1 and CDR2: SGHNT, YYREEE (reference sequence). V was clipped by 0 bases and J by 2 bases, with 12 bases between them. This CDR3 contains 15 residues. In DNA, the CDR3 is TGTGCCAGCAGCTTGGACGGGGGCGGAACCTACGAGCAGTACTTC. Its protein product is CASSLDGGGTYEQYF.

The V gene is TRBV4-1, the J gene TRBJ2-1; 9 positions match TRBD2. This CDR3 is built from 16 residues. The ends lost 0 bases at V and 4 bases at J; junction bases unmatched: 4. CDR1 is MGHRA, CDR2 YSYEKL, per germline. This CDR3 is CASSQDPAGGYNEQFF. The DNA for the CDR3 is TGCGCCAGCAGCCAAGACCCAGCGGGAGGATACAATGAGCAGTTCTTC.

The chain carries TRBV2 and TRBJ1-3; 10 nucleotides agree with TRBD1. Unmatched junction bases numbered 8, after V lost 6 bases and J lost 6 bases. The CDR3 is made up of 15 amino acids. Germline CDR1 SNHLY, CDR2 FYNNEI. The CDR3 bases are TGTGCCAGCAGAAGACAGGGGGCTTCCCAAAACACCATATATTTT. Its protein product is CASRRQGASQNTIYF.

This clone appeared once. The rearrangement uses TRBV6-5 and TRBJ1-4; TRBD1 matches at 9 bases. The CDR3 covers 15 residues. Per the germline V gene, CDR1 is MNHEY and CDR2 is SVGAGI. After removal of 2 bases from V and 10 bases from J, the junction contained 8 bases not matched to a gene. The CDR3 DNA is TGTGCCAGCAGTTACCAAGGACAGGGGAGTGGAAAACTGTTTTTT. The encoded protein is CASSYQGQGSGKLFF.

Worth noting for this clone: At the DNA level, this CDR3 is encoded by other sequences in the same sample as well. The rearrangement joins TRBV5-4 to TRBJ2-5; possibly TRBD2 for D (5 bases). Trimming cost V 0 bases and J 1 base, with 7 bases left between them. In germline, CDR1 is SGHNT, CDR2 YYREEE (reference sequence). The CDR3 is 14 residues long. For the CDR3, the DNA is TGTGCCAGCAGCTTGGCGCTAGCCCAAGAGACCCAGTACTTC. Amino acids: CASSLALAQETQYF.

With regard to this clone: At one end the junction does not follow the germline gene, possibly because of a read error. This chain connects TRBV5-1 to TRBJ2-7; D ambiguous. Germline CDR1 reads SGHRS; CDR2 reads YFSETQ. This CDR3 comprises 13 residues. Written as DNA, the CDR3 is TGCGCCACCAGCTCCCCCGCCTCCTACGAGCAGTACTTC. Translated, it gives CATSSPASYEQYF.

The chain combines TRBV19 with TRBJ1-5; no reliable D call. The CDR3 is made up of 16 amino acids. Germline CDR1 is LNHDA and CDR2 is SQIVND (reference sequence). V was pared by 5 bases and J by 1 base, with 15 bases between. CDR3 residues: CASSAALRRSNQPQHF. The CDR3 region has the DNA TGTGCCAGTAGTGCCGCCTTACGAAGGAGCAATCAGCCCCAGCATTTT. Looking up the rest from reference TRBV19 and TRBJ1-5 gives the full variable domain: DGGITQSPKYLFRKEGQNVTLSCEQNLNHDAMYWYRQDPGQGLRLIYYSQIVNDFQKGDIAEGYSVSREKKESFPLTVTSAQKNPTAFYLCASSAALRRSNQPQHFGDGTRLSIL.

The chain combines TRBV11-2 with TRBJ1-4, with D possibly being TRBD1 (5 bases). Germline CDR1 SGHAT, CDR2 FQNNGV. V lost 4 bases to trimming and J lost 7 bases, with 25 bases between them. The CDR3 extends over 18 amino acids. The CDR3 nucleotides are TGTGCCAGCAGCTCGGGACGGGCAGCGAGGGGACTAGGTGAAAAACTGTTTTTT. Translated, it gives CASSSGRAARGLGEKLFF.

The gene calls are TRBV28 and TRBJ1-1; D is undetermined. Germline values: CDR1 MDHEN, CDR2 SYDVKM. This CDR3 contains 12 residues. V was cut by 6 bases and J by 8 bases, with 13 bases left in between. In DNA, the CDR3 is TGTGCCAGCAGCCCCGTGTTTAGGGAAGCTTTCTTT. Translation gives CASSPVFREAFF.

The chain recombines TRBV15 with TRBJ2-7; no clear D gene. V lost 0 bases, J lost 3 bases, and 15 bases lay in between. CDR3 length: 16 residues. Germline-derived CDR1 and CDR2 are LNHNV and YYDKDF (reference sequence). The CDR3 sequence is CATSRDLGVGNYEQYF. DNA for the CDR3: TGTGCCACCAGCAGAGATCTTGGGGTGGGGAACTACGAGCAGTACTTC. Full variable domain (missing parts from reference TRBV15 and TRBJ2-7): DAMVIQNPRYQVTQFGKPVTLSCSQTLNHNVMYWYQQKSSQAPKLLFHYYDKDFNNEADTPDNFQSRRPNTSFCFLDIRSPGLGDTAMYLCATSRDLGVGNYEQYFGPGTRLTVT.

This sequence joins TRBV25-1 and TRBJ2-3, with D unresolved. Germline CDR1 reads MGHDK; CDR2 reads SYGVNS. The CDR3 sequence is 14 residues long. Trimming took off 2 bases at V and 4 bases at J, with 10 bases between the two ends. CDR3 residues: CASSELSPPDTQYF. The CDR3 nucleotides are TGTGCCAGCAGTGAACTTTCCCCGCCAGATACGCAGTATTTT.

This clone is a singleton in its sample. V usage is TRBV5-1 and J usage is TRBJ1-4; 9 nucleotides line up with TRBD1. CDR1 and CDR2 (germline): SGHRS, YFSETQ. The CDR3 totals 15 residues. J gave up 5 bases and V 0 bases, and 2 bases lay outside the gene matches. The CDR3: CASSLEGTGNEKLFF. The CDR3 DNA reads TGCGCCAGCAGCTTGGAAGGGACAGGGAATGAAAAACTGTTTTTT.

V and J are TRBV11-2 and TRBJ2-2, with TRBD2 matching 11 bases. The ends lost 1 base at V and 5 bases at J; junction bases unmatched: 3. This CDR3 contains 16 residues. Per the germline V gene, CDR1 is SGHAT and CDR2 is FQNNGV. The CDR3 here is CASSLGTSGLTGELFF. In DNA form, the CDR3 reads TGTGCCAGCAGCTTAGGGACTAGCGGGCTTACCGGGGAGCTGTTTTTT.

V is TRBV7-8 and J is TRBJ2-6, with D hard to call. In germline, CDR1 is SGHVS, CDR2 FQNEAQ. V lost 5 bases and J 4 bases, leaving 12 bases between the germline ends. This CDR3 contains 15 residues. In nucleotides, the CDR3 is TGTGCCAGCAGCCCAACCCCCCGCGGGGCCAACGTCCTGACTTTC. Its protein product is CASSPTPRGANVLTF.

The chain combines TRBV6-1 with TRBJ2-7; maybe TRBD1 (6 bases). Germline CDR1 reads MNHNS; CDR2 reads SASEGT. This CDR3 spans 15 amino acids. The germline V and J ends were trimmed by 4 bases and 0 bases, with 13 bases remaining between them. CDR3 region: CASSGGHLGSYEQYF. In DNA form, the CDR3 reads TGTGCCAGCAGTGGGGGACACCTAGGCTCCTACGAGCAGTACTTC.

The chain uses TRBV6-6 and TRBJ2-4; D not resolved. Looked up from germline, CDR1 is MNHNY and CDR2 is SVGAGI (reference sequence). The germline V and J ends were trimmed by 2 bases and 6 bases, with 8 bases remaining between them. The CDR3 is 13 amino acids. The CDR3 nucleotides are TGTGCCAGCAGTTACGCCCGAAGAAACATTCAGTACTTC. Amino acids: CASSYARRNIQYF.

The chain uses TRBV7-7 and TRBJ2-3; D is perhaps TRBD1 (5 bases). CDR3 size: 13 residues. Trimming took off 0 bases at V and 9 bases at J, with 10 bases between the two ends. From germline, CDR1 is SSHAT and CDR2 FNYEAQ (reference sequence). For the CDR3, the DNA is TGTGCCAGCAGCTTAGCTTTCAGACAGACGCAGTATTTT. Protein product: CASSLAFRQTQYF.

The chain recombines TRBV14 with TRBJ2-7; weak D call: TRBD2 (6 bases). The CDR3 has 17 residues. Trimming removed 6 bases at V and 2 bases at J, with 23 bases between. CDR1 is SGHDN, CDR2 FVKESK, per germline. The CDR3, as DNA: TGTGCCAGCAGAACCGGGGATCCGGGACTCTTAACCTACGAGCAGTACTTC. Translated: CASRTGDPGLLTYEQYF.

The V and J genes are TRBV5-1 and TRBJ1-1; unclear D gene. CDR1 and CDR2 (germline): SGHRS, YFSETQ. The CDR3 has 14 residues. Deletions cut 0 bases from V and 1 base from J, with 7 bases between. The chain's CDR3 is CASSLEPQNTEAFF. The CDR3, as DNA: TGCGCCAGCAGCTTGGAGCCACAGAACACTGAAGCTTTCTTT. The whole variable domain, remainder taken from reference TRBV5-1 and TRBJ1-1, is KAGVTQTPRYLIKTRGQQVTLSCSPISGHRSVSWYQQTPGQGLQFLFEYFSETQRNKGNFPGRFSGRQFSNSRSEMNVSTLELGDSALYLCASSLEPQNTEAFFGQGTRLTVV.

This clone has a single count. V usage is TRBV2 and J usage is TRBJ2-2, with unresolved D. Deletions cut 7 bases from V and 2 bases from J, with 14 bases between. The CDR3 has 15 amino acids. Germline CDR1 reads SNHLY; CDR2 reads FYNNEI. DNA for the CDR3: TGTGCCAGCACCCCGAGGAACGTAAACACCGGGGAGCTGTTTTTT. Residues: CASTPRNVNTGELFF.

The V and J genes are TRBV29-1 and TRBJ2-4; 9 nucleotides align to TRBD2. This CDR3 has 14 residues. J gave up 6 bases and V 3 bases, and 6 bases lay outside the gene matches. Germline loops: CDR1 SQVTM, CDR2 ANQGSEA. CDR3 sequence reads: CSVDIAGVGNIQYF. CDR3 sequence (DNA): TGCAGCGTTGATATAGCGGGAGTGGGAAACATTCAGTACTTC. Looking up the rest from reference TRBV29-1 and TRBJ2-4 gives the full variable domain: SAVISQKPSRDICQRGTSLTIQCQVDSQVTMMFWYRQQPGQSLTLIATANQGSEATYESGFVIDKFPISRPNLTFSTLTVSNMSPEDSSIYLCSVDIAGVGNIQYFGAGTRLSVL.

The chain employs TRBV5-6 and TRBJ2-1; the D gene could be TRBD1 or TRBD2 (6 bases each). The germline V gene has CDR1 SGHDT and CDR2 YYEEEE. The CDR3 has 15 amino acids. Trimming cost V 4 bases and J 5 bases, with 16 bases left between them. The CDR3 coding sequence is TGTGCCAGCAGCCCAGGGACGGGGGCAAACAATGAGCAGTTCTTC. Translated, it gives CASSPGTGANNEQFF.

The chain combines TRBV2 with TRBJ1-3; 7 positions agree with TRBD1. V lost 5 bases to trimming and J lost 0 bases; unmatched junction nucleotides: 4. The CDR3 has 15 amino acids. Germline V gene sequence: CDR1 SNHLY, CDR2 FYNNEI. The CDR3 sequence: CASSQGQNSGNTIYF. CDR3 DNA: TGTGCCAGCAGTCAGGGACAGAACTCTGGAAACACCATATATTTT.

The chain joins TRBV28 to TRBJ2-3, with 9 bases matching TRBD1. CDR3 length equals 18 residues. Germline CDR1 MDHEN, CDR2 SYDVKM. J was trimmed by 5 bases and V by 2 bases; bases with no gene match: 14. CDR3: CASSLGTGLPPGGDTQYF. The CDR3 DNA sequence: TGTGCCAGCAGTTTAGGGACAGGGCTCCCCCCGGGTGGAGATACGCAGTATTTT.

This sequence joins TRBV30 and TRBJ2-7, with TRBD1 matching over 8 bases. The CDR3 consists of 13 residues. Germline V gives CDR1 GTSNPN, CDR2 SVGIG (reference sequence). Trimming at V came to 2 bases and at J to 5 bases, leaving 5 bases not matched to a gene. The CDR3 coding sequence is TGTGCCTGGAGTAGGACAGGGTTCAACGAGCAGTACTTC. Residues: CAWSRTGFNEQYF.

The chain uses TRBV30 and TRBJ1-1; no clear D gene. This CDR3 has 15 amino acids. CDR1 and CDR2 from the germline V gene are GTSNPN and SVGIG (reference sequence). The ends were cut back, 0 bases at V and 0 bases at J, with 11 bases in the middle. The CDR3 is CAWSVEVTMNTEAFF. For the CDR3, the DNA is TGTGCCTGGAGTGTGGAGGTGACTATGAACACTGAAGCTTTCTTT.

In regard to this clone: Germline is not matched at one junction end, which may reflect a read error. J is TRBJ2-5 and V is TRBV2, with 11 positions matching TRBD1. Germline CDR1 reads SNHLY; CDR2 reads FYNNEI. The CDR3 has 12 residues. CDR3 in DNA: TGTGCCAGCAGCATGACCCGGGACAGGGGGAACTTC. Translating gives CASSMTRDRGNF.

This clone was counted once. V gene TRBV6-1 combines with J gene TRBJ2-7; 11 nucleotides match TRBD2. The CDR3 extends over 16 amino acids. Germline V lookup: CDR1 MNHNS, CDR2 SASEGT. Trimming cost V 0 bases and J 6 bases; bases outside gene matches: 7. CDR3 residues: CASSEAVTSGSGEQYF. CDR3 in DNA: TGTGCCAGCAGTGAAGCCGTTACTAGCGGGAGTGGCGAGCAGTACTTC.